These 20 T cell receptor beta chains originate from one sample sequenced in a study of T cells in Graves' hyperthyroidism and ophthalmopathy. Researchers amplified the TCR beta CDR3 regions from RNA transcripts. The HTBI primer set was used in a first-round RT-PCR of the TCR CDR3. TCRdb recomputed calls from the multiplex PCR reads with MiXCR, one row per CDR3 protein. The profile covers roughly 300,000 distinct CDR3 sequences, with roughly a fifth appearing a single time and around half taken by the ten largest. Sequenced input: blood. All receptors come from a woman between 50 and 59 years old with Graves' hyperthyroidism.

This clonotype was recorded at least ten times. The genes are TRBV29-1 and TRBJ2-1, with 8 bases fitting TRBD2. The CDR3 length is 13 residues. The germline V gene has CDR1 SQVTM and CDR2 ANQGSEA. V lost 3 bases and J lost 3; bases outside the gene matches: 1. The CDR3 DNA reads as TGCAGCGTTGAGGGGACTAGCTACAATGAGCAGTTCTTC. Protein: CSVEGTSYNEQFF.

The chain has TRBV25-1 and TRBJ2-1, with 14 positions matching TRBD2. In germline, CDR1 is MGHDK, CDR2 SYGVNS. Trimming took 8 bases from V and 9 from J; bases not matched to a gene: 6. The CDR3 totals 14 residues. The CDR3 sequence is CASLGTSGRGEQFF. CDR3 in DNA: TGTGCCAGCCTCGGGACTAGCGGGAGAGGTGAGCAGTTCTTC.

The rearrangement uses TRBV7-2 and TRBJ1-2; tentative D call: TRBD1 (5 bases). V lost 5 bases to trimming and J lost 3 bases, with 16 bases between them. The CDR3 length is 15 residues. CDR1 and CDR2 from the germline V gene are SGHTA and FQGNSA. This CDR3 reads CASSPPGQVYYGYTF. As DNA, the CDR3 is TGTGCCAGCAGCCCCCCAGGGCAGGTTTACTATGGCTACACCTTC.

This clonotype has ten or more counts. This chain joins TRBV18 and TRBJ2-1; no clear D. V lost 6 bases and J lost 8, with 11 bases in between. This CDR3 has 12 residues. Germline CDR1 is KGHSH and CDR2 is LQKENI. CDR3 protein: CASSSIRDEQFF. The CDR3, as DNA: TGTGCCAGCTCTAGTATCCGGGATGAGCAGTTCTTC.

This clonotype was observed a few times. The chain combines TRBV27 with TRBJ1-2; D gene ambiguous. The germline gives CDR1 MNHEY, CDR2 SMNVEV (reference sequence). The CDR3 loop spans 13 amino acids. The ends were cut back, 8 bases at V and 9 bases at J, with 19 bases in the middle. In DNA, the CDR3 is TGTGCCAGCGGCCCATCCGGCGCCCCCCGCTACACCTTC. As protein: CASGPSGAPRYTF.

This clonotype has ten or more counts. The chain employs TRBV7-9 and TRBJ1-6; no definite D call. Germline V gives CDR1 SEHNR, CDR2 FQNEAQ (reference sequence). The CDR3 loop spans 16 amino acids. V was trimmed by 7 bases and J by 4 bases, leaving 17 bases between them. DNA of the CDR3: TGTGCCAGCAACCCGGTGGGGAAGGGTTATAATTCACCCCTCCACTTT. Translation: CASNPVGKGYNSPLHF.

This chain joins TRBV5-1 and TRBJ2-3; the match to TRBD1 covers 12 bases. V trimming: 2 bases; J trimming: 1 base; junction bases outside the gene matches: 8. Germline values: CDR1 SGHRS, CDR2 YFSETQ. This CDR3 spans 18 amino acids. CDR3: CASSLTGTGGRGTDTQYF. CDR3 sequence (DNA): TGCGCCAGCAGCTTAACCGGGACAGGGGGCAGGGGCACAGATACGCAGTATTTT. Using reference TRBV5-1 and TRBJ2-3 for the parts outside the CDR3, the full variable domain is KAGVTQTPRYLIKTRGQQVTLSCSPISGHRSVSWYQQTPGQGLQFLFEYFSETQRNKGNFPGRFSGRQFSNSRSEMNVSTLELGDSALYLCASSLTGTGGRGTDTQYFGPGTRLTVL.

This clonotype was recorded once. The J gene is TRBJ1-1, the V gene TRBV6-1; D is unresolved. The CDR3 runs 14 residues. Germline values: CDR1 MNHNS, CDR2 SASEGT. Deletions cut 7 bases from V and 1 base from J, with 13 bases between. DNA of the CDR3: TGTGCCAGCATCCCCTATATGGGGAACACTGAAGCTTTCTTT. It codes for CASIPYMGNTEAFF.

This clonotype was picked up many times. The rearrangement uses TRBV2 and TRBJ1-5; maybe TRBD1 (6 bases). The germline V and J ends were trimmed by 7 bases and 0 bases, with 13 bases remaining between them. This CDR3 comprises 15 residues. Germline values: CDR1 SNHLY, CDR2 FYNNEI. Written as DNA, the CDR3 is TGTGCCAGCACGACAGGACCCTATAGCAATCAGCCCCAGCATTTT. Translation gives CASTTGPYSNQPQHF.

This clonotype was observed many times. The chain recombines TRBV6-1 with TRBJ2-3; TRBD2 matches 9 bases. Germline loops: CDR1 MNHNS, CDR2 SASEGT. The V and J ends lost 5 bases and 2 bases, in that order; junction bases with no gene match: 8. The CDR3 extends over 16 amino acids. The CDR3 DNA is TGTGCCAGCAGTTTAGTAGCGGGGGAGGTCACAGATACGCAGTATTTT. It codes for CASSLVAGEVTDTQYF.

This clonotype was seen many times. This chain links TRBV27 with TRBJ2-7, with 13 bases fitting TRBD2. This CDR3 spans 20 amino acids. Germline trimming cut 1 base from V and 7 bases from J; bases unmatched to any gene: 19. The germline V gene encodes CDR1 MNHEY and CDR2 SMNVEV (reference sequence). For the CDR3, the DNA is TGTGCCAGCAGTTTATTCCCTGGACTAGCGGGGGTTCCTACGGTTGGTGAGCAGTACTTC. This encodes CASSLFPGLAGVPTVGEQYF.

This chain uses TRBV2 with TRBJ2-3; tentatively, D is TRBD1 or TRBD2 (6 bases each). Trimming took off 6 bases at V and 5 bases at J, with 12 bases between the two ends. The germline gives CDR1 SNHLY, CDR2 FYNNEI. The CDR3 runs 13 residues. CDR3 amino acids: CASSVGGIDTQYF. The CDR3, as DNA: TGTGCCAGCAGCGTAGGGGGGATAGATACGCAGTATTTT.

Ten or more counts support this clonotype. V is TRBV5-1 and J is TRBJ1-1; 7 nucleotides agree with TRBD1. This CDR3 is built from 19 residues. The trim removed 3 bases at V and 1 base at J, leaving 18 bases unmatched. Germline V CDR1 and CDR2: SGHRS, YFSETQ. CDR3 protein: CASSSRGVAGGISNTEAFF. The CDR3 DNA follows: TGCGCCAGCAGCTCCAGGGGGGTCGCAGGGGGTATATCGAACACTGAAGCTTTCTTT. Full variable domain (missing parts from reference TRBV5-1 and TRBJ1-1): KAGVTQTPRYLIKTRGQQVTLSCSPISGHRSVSWYQQTPGQGLQFLFEYFSETQRNKGNFPGRFSGRQFSNSRSEMNVSTLELGDSALYLCASSSRGVAGGISNTEAFFGQGTRLTVV.

CDR3 DNA sequence: TGTGCCAGCAGTTACTCGCCAGGGGCGGAAAAACTGTTTTTT. Translating it yields CASSYSPGAEKLFF. The rearrangement uses TRBV6-5 and TRBJ1-4, with D tentatively TRBD1 (6 bases). Germline-derived CDR1 and CDR2 are MNHEY and SVGAGI. V shed 0 bases and J shed 8 bases, with 10 bases lying between them. The CDR3 is 14 amino acids.

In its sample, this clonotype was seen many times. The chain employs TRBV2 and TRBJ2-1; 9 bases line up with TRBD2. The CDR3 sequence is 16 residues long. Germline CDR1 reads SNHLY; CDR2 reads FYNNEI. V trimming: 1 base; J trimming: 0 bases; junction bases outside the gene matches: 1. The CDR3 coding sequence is TGTGCCAGCAGTGAAGGACTAGCGGTCTCCTACAATGAGCAGTTCTTC. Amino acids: CASSEGLAVSYNEQFF.

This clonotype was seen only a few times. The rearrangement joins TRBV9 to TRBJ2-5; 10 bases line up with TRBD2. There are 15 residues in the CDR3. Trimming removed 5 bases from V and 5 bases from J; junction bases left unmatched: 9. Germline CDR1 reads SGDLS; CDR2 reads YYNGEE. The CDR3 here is CASSPGSGGFETQYF. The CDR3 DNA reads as TGTGCCAGCAGTCCGGGTAGCGGGGGGTTCGAGACCCAGTACTTC.

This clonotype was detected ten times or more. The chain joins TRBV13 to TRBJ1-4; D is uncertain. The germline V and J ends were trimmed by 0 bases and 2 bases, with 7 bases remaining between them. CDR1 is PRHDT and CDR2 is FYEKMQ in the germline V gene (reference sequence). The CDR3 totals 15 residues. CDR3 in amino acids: CASSLGGGTNEKLFF. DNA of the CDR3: TGTGCCAGCAGCTTAGGTGGAGGGACTAATGAAAAACTGTTTTTT.

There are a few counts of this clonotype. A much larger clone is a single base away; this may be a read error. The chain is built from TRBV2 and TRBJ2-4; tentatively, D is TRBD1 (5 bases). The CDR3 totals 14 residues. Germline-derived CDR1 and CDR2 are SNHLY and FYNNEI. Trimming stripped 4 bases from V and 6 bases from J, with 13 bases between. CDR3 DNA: TGTGCCAGCAGTGGTTCAGGGCCCAGAAACATTCAGTACTTC. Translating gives CASSGSGPRNIQYF.

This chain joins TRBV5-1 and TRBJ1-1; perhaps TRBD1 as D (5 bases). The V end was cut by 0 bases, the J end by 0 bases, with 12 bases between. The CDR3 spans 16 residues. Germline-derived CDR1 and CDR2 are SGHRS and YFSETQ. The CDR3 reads CASSLAGRAMNTEAFF. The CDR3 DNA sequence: TGCGCCAGCAGCTTGGCAGGGAGGGCAATGAACACTGAAGCTTTCTTT.

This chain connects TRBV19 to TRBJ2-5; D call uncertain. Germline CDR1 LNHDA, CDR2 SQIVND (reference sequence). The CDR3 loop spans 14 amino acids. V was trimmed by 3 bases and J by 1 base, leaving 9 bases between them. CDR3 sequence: CASSIQIFQETQYF. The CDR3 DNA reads TGTGCCAGTAGTATTCAGATATTCCAAGAGACCCAGTACTTC.